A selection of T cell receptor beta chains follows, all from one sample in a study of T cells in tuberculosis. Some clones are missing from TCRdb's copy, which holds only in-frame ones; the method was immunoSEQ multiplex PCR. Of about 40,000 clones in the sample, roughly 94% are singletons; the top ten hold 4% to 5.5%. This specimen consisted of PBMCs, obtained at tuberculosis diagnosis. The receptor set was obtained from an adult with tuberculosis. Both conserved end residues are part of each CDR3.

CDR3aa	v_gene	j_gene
CAWALSSGNTIYF	TRBV30	TRBJ1-3
CASSSTGGGVYEQYF	TRBV19	TRBJ2-7
CASSQHASRTDLIYGYTF	TRBV4-1	TRBJ1-2
CATSSGPPLYEQYF	TRBV15	TRBJ2-7
CASSQVGGRQGAIGYTF	TRBV4-2	TRBJ1-2
CASSPLAGENGYTF	TRBV4-3	TRBJ1-2
CASSQDGVRDTQYF	TRBV14	TRBJ2-3
CATSRDPGGVSSPLHF	TRBV15	TRBJ1-6
CASSGRQGPNSYEQYF	TRBV25-1	TRBJ2-7
CASSSGQGSGELFF	TRBV5-4	TRBJ2-2
CASSVGATRGGETQYF	TRBV9	TRBJ2-5